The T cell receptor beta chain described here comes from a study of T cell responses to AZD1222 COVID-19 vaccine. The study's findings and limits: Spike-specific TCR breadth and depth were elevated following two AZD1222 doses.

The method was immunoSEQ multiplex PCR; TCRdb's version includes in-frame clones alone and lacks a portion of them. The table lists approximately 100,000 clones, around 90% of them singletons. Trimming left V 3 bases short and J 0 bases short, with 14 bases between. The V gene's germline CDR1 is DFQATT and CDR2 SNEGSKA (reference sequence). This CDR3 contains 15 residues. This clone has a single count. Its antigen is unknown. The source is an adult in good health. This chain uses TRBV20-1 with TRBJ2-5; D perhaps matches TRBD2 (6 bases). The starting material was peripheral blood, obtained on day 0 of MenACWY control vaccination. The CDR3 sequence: CSASISGVYQETQYF. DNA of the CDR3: TGCAGTGCTAGTATCTCGGGGGTCTACCAAGAGACCCAGTACTTC.